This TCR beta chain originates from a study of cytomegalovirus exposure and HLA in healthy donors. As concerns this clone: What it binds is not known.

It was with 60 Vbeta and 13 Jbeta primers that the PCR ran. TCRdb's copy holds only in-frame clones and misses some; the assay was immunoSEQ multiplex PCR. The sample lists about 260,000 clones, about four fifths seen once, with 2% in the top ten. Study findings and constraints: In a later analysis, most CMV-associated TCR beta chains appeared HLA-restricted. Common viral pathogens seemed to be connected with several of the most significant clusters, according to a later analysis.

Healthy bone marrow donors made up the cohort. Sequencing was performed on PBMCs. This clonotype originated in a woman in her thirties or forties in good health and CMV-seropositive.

In DNA form, the CDR3 reads TGTGCCAGCACCGGCCGGGACAGGGATCTGCATACGCAGTATTTT. This encodes CASTGRDRDLHTQYF. V usage is TRBV28 and J usage is TRBJ2-3; 9 nucleotides agree with TRBD1. J was trimmed by 7 bases and V by 7 bases; bases with no gene match: 12. Germline values: CDR1 MDHEN, CDR2 SYDVKM. The CDR3 runs to 15 residues.